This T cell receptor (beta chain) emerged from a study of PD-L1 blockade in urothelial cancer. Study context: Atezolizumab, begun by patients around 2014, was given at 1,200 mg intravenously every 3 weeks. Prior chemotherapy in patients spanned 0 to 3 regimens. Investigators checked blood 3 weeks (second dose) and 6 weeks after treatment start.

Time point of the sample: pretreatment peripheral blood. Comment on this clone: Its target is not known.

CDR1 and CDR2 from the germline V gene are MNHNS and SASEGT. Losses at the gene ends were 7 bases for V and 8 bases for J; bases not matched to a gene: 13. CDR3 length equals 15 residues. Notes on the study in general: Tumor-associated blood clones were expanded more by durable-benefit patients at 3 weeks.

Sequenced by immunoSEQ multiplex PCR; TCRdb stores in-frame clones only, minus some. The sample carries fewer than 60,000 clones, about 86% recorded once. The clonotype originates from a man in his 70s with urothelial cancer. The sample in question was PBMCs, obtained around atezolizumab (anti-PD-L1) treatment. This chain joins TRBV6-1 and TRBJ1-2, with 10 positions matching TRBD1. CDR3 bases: TGTGCCAGCATGAGGGACAGGGGAGCGTCGTGGGGCTACACCTTC. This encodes CASMRDRGASWGYTF.